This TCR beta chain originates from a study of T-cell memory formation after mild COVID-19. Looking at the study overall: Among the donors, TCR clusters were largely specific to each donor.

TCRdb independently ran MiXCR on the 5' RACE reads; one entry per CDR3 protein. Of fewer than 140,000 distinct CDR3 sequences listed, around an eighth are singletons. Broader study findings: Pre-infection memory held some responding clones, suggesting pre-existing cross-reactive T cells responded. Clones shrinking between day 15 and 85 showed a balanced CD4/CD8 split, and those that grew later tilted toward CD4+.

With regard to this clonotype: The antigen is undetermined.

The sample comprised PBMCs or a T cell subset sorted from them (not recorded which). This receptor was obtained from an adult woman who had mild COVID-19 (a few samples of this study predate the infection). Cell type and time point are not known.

Written as DNA, the CDR3 is TGTGCCAGTAGTATAAAGGGGGACTCCTACGAGCAGTACTTC. It encodes CASSIKGDSYEQYF. The V and J genes are TRBV19 and TRBJ2-7; D perhaps matches TRBD1 (6 bases). V was clipped by 2 bases and J by 0 bases, with 8 bases between them. Germline assignment: CDR1 LNHDA and CDR2 SQIVND (reference sequence). CDR3 length equals 14 residues.